The 23 T cell receptor beta chains below come from one sample, sequenced in a study of T cell repertoires in cytomegalovirus infection. MiXCR was run by TCRdb on the reads, yielding one entry per CDR3 protein. The repertoire holds roughly 920,000 distinct CDR3 sequences, around a third seen once, with 11% to 15% in the top ten. Their recognized antigens are unknown. Sample: cultured CD8+ T cells from PBMCs, taken from culture after CMV antigen stimulation. The source of these receptors is a human donor in good health (CMV status not recorded). Some clones in this sample may be carry-over from other donors' samples.

This clonotype was detected only a few times. V is TRBV6-1 and J is TRBJ1-1; D possibly corresponds to TRBD1 (6 bases). The CDR3 contains 14 residues. Germline CDR1 and CDR2: MNHNS and SASEGT. Between the trimmed V and J ends, which lost 6 bases and 0 bases, there was a span of 11 bases. CDR3 bases: TGTGCCAGCAGACAAGGGGACATGAACACTGAAGCTTTCTTT. It encodes CASRQGDMNTEAFF.

This clonotype was seen a few times. The genes are TRBV11-2 and TRBJ2-1; D possibly uses TRBD1 or TRBD2 (6 bases each). Looked up from germline, CDR1 is SGHAT and CDR2 is FQNNGV. Trimming removed 1 base from V and 5 bases from J, with 12 bases in between. The CDR3 has 15 amino acids. This CDR3 is CASSLGRGWNNEQFF. The CDR3 DNA follows: TGTGCCAGCAGCTTAGGGAGGGGGTGGAACAATGAGCAGTTCTTC.

There are a few counts of this clonotype. The CDR3 DNA sequence: TGCGCCAGCAGTGAGTCCCGCAGGGGGGAAAACACCGGGGAGCTGTTTTTT. As protein: CASSESRRGENTGELFF. This sequence joins TRBV10-2 and TRBJ2-2; maybe TRBD1 (7 bases). Germline assignment: CDR1 WSHSY and CDR2 SAAADI. V lost 0 bases to trimming and J lost 2 bases, with 13 bases between them. This CDR3 spans 17 amino acids.

This sequence joins TRBV2 and TRBJ2-1; the D gene could be TRBD1 or TRBD2 (5 bases each). CDR3 size: 15 residues. Germline V lookup: CDR1 SNHLY, CDR2 FYNNEI. V was shortened by 8 bases and J by 5 bases, with 19 bases between the two germline ends. CDR3 protein: CASQGRGPTNNEQFF. The CDR3 DNA reads TGTGCCAGCCAGGGTAGAGGTCCGACTAACAATGAGCAGTTCTTC.

The gene calls are TRBV5-4 and TRBJ2-5; a weak D match, TRBD1 (6 bases). The CDR3 runs to 17 residues. In germline, CDR1 is SGHNT, CDR2 YYREEE (reference sequence). V dropped 1 base and J dropped 5 bases, with 21 bases sitting between them. CDR3 loop: CASSLRRNRALEETQYF. Written as DNA, the CDR3 is TGTGCCAGCAGCTTGCGTAGGAACAGGGCCCTGGAGGAGACCCAGTACTTC.

The sample holds a few counts of this clonotype. The V and J genes are TRBV7-3 and TRBJ1-1; possibly TRBD1 for D (6 bases). Germline CDR1 and CDR2: SGHTA and FQGTGA. This CDR3 is 16 amino acids long. The V and J ends lost 6 bases and 6 bases respectively, with 23 bases between them. As DNA, the CDR3 is TGTGCCAGCAGTCTTACCCTCACTGGAGGGGGTTCTGAAGCTTTCTTT. Protein: CASSLTLTGGGSEAFF.

This clonotype was detected a few times. The chain couples TRBV14 to TRBJ2-1; the match to TRBD2 covers 7 bases. CDR3 length: 17 amino acids. Looked up from germline, CDR1 is SGHDN and CDR2 is FVKESK. V shed 4 bases and J 2 bases; nucleotides not matched to a gene: 11. The CDR3 DNA reads TGTGCCAGCAGCCCCTCGGTGGGGCGGGGGACCTACAATGAGCAGTTCTTC. Translated, it gives CASSPSVGRGTYNEQFF.

This chain joins TRBV18 and TRBJ2-7; 12 bases are shared with TRBD1. Germline CDR1 reads KGHSH; CDR2 reads LQKENI. The CDR3 spans 18 residues. The trim removed 2 bases at V and 5 bases at J, leaving 13 bases unmatched. CDR3 residues: CASSPEMGDRGQSDEQYF. CDR3 in DNA: TGTGCCAGCTCACCAGAAATGGGGGACAGGGGGCAAAGCGACGAGCAGTACTTC.

The rearrangement links TRBV6-5 to TRBJ2-5; possibly TRBD2 for D (5 bases). Germline loops: CDR1 MNHEY, CDR2 SVGAGI. Between the trimmed V and J ends, which lost 6 bases and 3 bases, there was a span of 14 bases. The CDR3 loop spans 14 amino acids. CDR3 nucleotides: TGTGCCAGCAGCCCATTGGACGGGGAAGAGACCCAGTACTTC. Amino acids: CASSPLDGEETQYF.

V is TRBV19 and J is TRBJ1-5, with D unresolved. Germline assignment: CDR1 LNHDA and CDR2 SQIVND (reference sequence). The CDR3 runs to 13 residues. V was trimmed by 6 bases and J by 6 bases, leaving 12 bases between them. The CDR3 loop is CASSAFPGQPQHF. The CDR3 coding sequence is TGTGCCAGTAGCGCCTTTCCGGGTCAGCCCCAGCATTTT.

This clonotype occurred a few times. The genes are TRBV6-5 and TRBJ2-2, with 8 bases matching TRBD2. In germline, CDR1 is MNHEY, CDR2 SVGAGI. This CDR3 spans 15 amino acids. V lost 4 bases, J lost 9 bases, and 10 bases stayed unmatched. CDR3 in DNA: TGTGCCAGCAGTTCCCCGGGAGGGGGGAACCGGGAGCTGTTTTTT. The encoded protein is CASSSPGGGNRELFF.

The genes are TRBV15 and TRBJ2-1, with a weak D call TRBD1 (6 bases). The CDR3 runs to 16 residues. The V gene's germline CDR1 is LNHNV and CDR2 YYDKDF (reference sequence). Trimming took off 1 base at V and 2 bases at J, with 12 bases between the two ends. CDR3 coding DNA: TGTGCCACCAGCAGAGTTAAACAGGGCGCCTACAATGAGCAGTTCTTC. It translates to CATSRVKQGAYNEQFF.

V gene TRBV18 combines with J gene TRBJ2-7, with 8 bases lining up with TRBD1. This CDR3 has 15 amino acids. In germline, CDR1 is KGHSH, CDR2 LQKENI. V lost 4 bases to trimming and J lost 0 bases; unmatched junction nucleotides: 5. CDR3 region: CASSHRTGSSYEQYF. For the CDR3, the DNA is TGTGCCAGCTCACACCGGACAGGGAGCTCCTACGAGCAGTACTTC. The complete variable domain, with remaining parts taken from reference TRBV18 and TRBJ2-7, reads NAGVMQNPRHLVRRRGQEARLRCSPMKGHSHVYWYRQLPEEGLKFMVYLQKENIIDESGMPKERFSAEFPKEGPSILRIQQVVRGDSAAYFCASSHRTGSSYEQYFGPGTRLTVT.

There are many counts of this clonotype. This chain joins TRBV11-2 and TRBJ2-3; the D is unclear. V lost 10 bases, J lost 0 bases, and 14 bases lay in between. Germline V gene data show CDR1 as SGHAT and CDR2 as FQNNGV. The CDR3 sequence is 14 residues long. Written as DNA, the CDR3 is TGTGCCACCTCAGGCCTCATAAGCACAGATACGCAGTATTTT. It encodes CATSGLISTDTQYF.

V is TRBV5-8 and J is TRBJ1-6, with TRBD1 as a possible D gene (5 bases). The CDR3 runs 17 residues. V shed 4 bases and J shed 6 bases, with 20 bases lying between them. Germline V CDR1 and CDR2: SGHTS, YDEGEE. CDR3 sequence: CASSHRGQGRSNSPLHF. The CDR3 bases are TGTGCCAGCAGCCACCGGGGCCAAGGGAGATCTAATTCACCCCTCCACTTT.

This chain connects TRBV9 to TRBJ2-3; the D gene is possibly TRBD2 (6 bases). In germline, CDR1 is SGDLS, CDR2 YYNGEE. Between the trimmed V and J ends, which lost 0 bases and 0 bases, there was a span of 11 bases. This CDR3 contains 16 residues. The CDR3 DNA is TGTGCCAGCAGCGTAGTCGCGGGACGAAGCACAGATACGCAGTATTTT. Protein: CASSVVAGRSTDTQYF.

This clonotype was counted a few times. The V gene is TRBV4-3, the J gene TRBJ2-3; 10 bases are a match to TRBD2. The CDR3 has 19 amino acids. The V gene end was trimmed by 0 bases and the J gene end by 0 bases; junction bases not matched to a gene: 9. Germline CDR1 LGHNA, CDR2 YSLEER. The CDR3 DNA is TGCGCCAGCAGCCAAGATAGCGGGGGGCGGGAGACTAGCACAGATACGCAGTATTTT. Its translation is CASSQDSGGRETSTDTQYF.

This clonotype was observed a few times. The J gene is TRBJ1-2, the V gene TRBV4-1; tentative D call: TRBD1 (6 bases). Germline V gene data show CDR1 as MGHRA and CDR2 as YSYEKL. The V end was cut by 5 bases, the J end by 10 bases, with 11 bases between. CDR3 length equals 11 residues. CDR3 sequence reads: CASSFQGYYTF. As DNA, the CDR3 is TGCGCCAGCAGCTTCCAGGGGTACTACACCTTC.

The gene calls are TRBV4-2 and TRBJ1-6, with D maybe TRBD1 (5 bases). The CDR3 consists of 18 residues. The V and J ends lost 0 bases and 0 bases respectively, with 12 bases between them. Germline lookup yields CDR1 LGHNA and CDR2 YNFKEQ. The CDR3 here is CASSQDWDVSSYNSPLHF. The DNA for the CDR3 is TGTGCCAGCAGCCAAGATTGGGACGTAAGCTCCTATAATTCACCCCTCCACTTT.

This clonotype was seen ten or more times. The chain combines TRBV27 with TRBJ2-7, with 10 positions matching TRBD1. V lost 3 bases, J lost 4 bases, and 0 bases stayed unmatched. Looked up from germline, CDR1 is MNHEY and CDR2 is SMNVEV (reference sequence). The CDR3 spans 13 residues. The CDR3 loop is CASSLDRGYEQYF. Here the CDR3 DNA reads TGTGCCAGCAGTTTGGACAGGGGGTACGAGCAGTACTTC.

This clonotype was seen more than once but under ten times. V and J are TRBV4-1 and TRBJ2-4; 7 nucleotides agree with TRBD1. This CDR3 is built from 13 residues. The V gene's germline CDR1 is MGHRA and CDR2 YSYEKL. The junction had 3 bases not matched to a gene; V was cut back by 0 bases and J by 10 bases. CDR3 protein: CASSQEGTAIQYF. CDR3 nucleotides: TGCGCCAGCAGCCAAGAAGGGACAGCAATTCAGTACTTC.

The chain recombines TRBV7-9 with TRBJ1-3; 7 bases map to TRBD1. This CDR3 comprises 16 residues. Germline CDR1 SEHNR, CDR2 FQNEAQ (reference sequence). After removal of 4 bases from V and 0 bases from J, the junction contained 6 bases not matched to a gene. The DNA of the CDR3 is TGTGCCAGCAGCTCAGGACAGGCCGACTCTGGAAACACCATATATTTT. Residues: CASSSGQADSGNTIYF.

This clonotype was detected a few times. The genes are TRBV11-1 and TRBJ1-1; D ambiguous. Germline V gives CDR1 SGHAT, CDR2 FQDESV (reference sequence). V was clipped by 1 base and J by 4 bases, with 4 bases between them. The length of the CDR3 is 12 residues. This CDR3 reads CASSLESTEAFF. The CDR3 DNA reads TGTGCCAGCAGCTTAGAAAGCACTGAAGCTTTCTTT.